These T cell receptor beta chains were read from a single sample in a study of blood T cell repertoires in COVID-19. This table comes from immunoSEQ multiplex PCR, and its TCRdb copy is limited to in-frame clones, with some not included. Seen here are hundreds of thousands of clones, 80% to 90% observed once, and the top ten hold roughly 1%. Source material: PBMCs or T cells enriched from blood (not recorded which). Every receptor here comes from a man younger than 30 who had recovered from COVID-19. CDR3s include the opening cysteine and the closing phenylalanine or tryptophan. D genes are given only for firm matches. The size entry is marked missing in some rows and otherwise reads once, few, many or a size class.

V gene: TRBV19; D gene: TRBD1; J gene: TRBJ1-2; clone size: NA; CDR3 DNA: TGTGCCACCGAGACAGGGCTTGGCTACACCTTC; CDR3 protein: CATETGLGYTF
V gene: TRBV7-9; D gene: TRBD1; J gene: TRBJ2-5; clone size: NA; CDR3 DNA: TGTGCCAGCAGCTTAGCGGGATTAAAGACAGGGGGCGTCGAGACCCAGTACTTC; CDR3 protein: CASSLAGLKTGGVETQYF
V gene: TRBV3-1/TRBV3-2; D gene: TRBD1; J gene: TRBJ1-4; clone size: NA; CDR3 DNA: TGTGCCAGCAGCCAAGACCCGGGACAGAGAAATGAAAAACTGTTTTTT; CDR3 protein: CASSQDPGQRNEKLFF
V gene: TRBV12-3/TRBV12-4; D gene: NA; J gene: TRBJ1-2; clone size: NA; CDR3 DNA: TGTGCCAGCATCCCGTCCGGGGGGGCCTACACCTTC; CDR3 protein: CASIPSGGAYTF
V gene: TRBV18; D gene: NA; J gene: TRBJ2-7; clone size: NA; CDR3 DNA: TGTGCCAGCTCACCAGGCAGCTCCTACGAGCAGTACTTC; CDR3 protein: CASSPGSSYEQYF
V gene: TRBV19; D gene: NA; J gene: TRBJ1-1; clone size: NA; CDR3 DNA: TGTGCCAGTAGTATAGGGGGGAGGGGGACTGAAGCTTTCTTT; CDR3 protein: CASSIGGRGTEAFF
V gene: TRBV11-2; D gene: TRBD1; J gene: TRBJ2-2; clone size: NA; CDR3 DNA: TGTGCCAGCAGGCGGGACAGGGGGTTATCCGGGGAGCTGTTTTTT; CDR3 protein: CASRRDRGLSGELFF
V gene: TRBV30; D gene: TRBD2; J gene: TRBJ2-7; clone size: NA; CDR3 DNA: TGTGCCTGGAACCCACTAGCGGGGAGCTCCTACGAGCAGTACTTC; CDR3 protein: CAWNPLAGSSYEQYF
V gene: TRBV18; D gene: NA; J gene: TRBJ1-4; clone size: NA; CDR3 DNA: TGTGCCAGCTCACCTTTAACACCTCGGGGAACTAATGAAAAACTGTTTTTT; CDR3 protein: CASSPLTPRGTNEKLFF
V gene: TRBV19; D gene: NA; J gene: TRBJ1-2; clone size: NA; CDR3 DNA: TGTGCCAGTAGTCCCCATCTACAGAAGTCTAACTATGGCTACACCTTC; CDR3 protein: CASSPHLQKSNYGYTF
V gene: TRBV7-9; D gene: NA; J gene: TRBJ1-1; clone size: NA; CDR3 DNA: TGTGCCAGCAACCGACAACAGATGAACACTGAAGCTTTCTTT; CDR3 protein: CASNRQQMNTEAFF
V gene: TRBV30; D gene: TRBD2; J gene: TRBJ2-3; clone size: NA; CDR3 DNA: TGTGCCTGGAGTCGACTAGCGGGCGGCACAGATACGCAGTATTTT; CDR3 protein: CAWSRLAGGTDTQYF
V gene: TRBV7-9; D gene: TRBD1; J gene: TRBJ1-2; clone size: NA; CDR3 DNA: TGTGCCAGCAGCTGGGCCGACAGGGCTCACGGCTACACCTTC; CDR3 protein: CASSWADRAHGYTF
V gene: TRBV18; D gene: NA; J gene: TRBJ2-1; clone size: NA; CDR3 DNA: TGTGCCAGCTCACCAACAGTACTGAGCTCCTACAATGAGCAGTTCTTC; CDR3 protein: CASSPTVLSSYNEQFF
V gene: TRBV27; D gene: NA; J gene: TRBJ1-1; clone size: NA; CDR3 DNA: TGTGCCAGCAGTTTGAGGTCGGGTTCGGCGGACACTGAAGCTTTCTTT; CDR3 protein: CASSLRSGSADTEAFF
V gene: TRBV28; D gene: NA; J gene: TRBJ1-6; clone size: NA; CDR3 DNA: TGTGCCAGCAGTTCGGTTGGGGGGAATTCACCCCTCCACTTT; CDR3 protein: CASSSVGGNSPLHF
V gene: TRBV18; D gene: TRBD1; J gene: TRBJ2-7; clone size: NA; CDR3 DNA: TGTGCCAGCTCACTCAACAGGGGATTTAGTTCCGGCTCCTACGAGCAGTACTTC; CDR3 protein: CASSLNRGFSSGSYEQYF
V gene: TRBV6-5; D gene: NA; J gene: TRBJ2-1; clone size: NA; CDR3 DNA: TGTGCCAGCATAAGTCCGCGACGAGGGGAGCAGTTCTTC; CDR3 protein: CASISPRRGEQFF
V gene: TRBV7-9; D gene: NA; J gene: TRBJ1-1; clone size: NA; CDR3 DNA: TGTGCCAGCAGCTTAGGAGAGGGGAGGCTTTTCTTT; CDR3 protein: CASSLGEGRLFF
V gene: TRBV19; D gene: NA; J gene: TRBJ2-1; clone size: NA; CDR3 DNA: TGTGCCAGTAGTGTTACTATCTACAATGAGCAGTTCTTC; CDR3 protein: CASSVTIYNEQFF
V gene: TRBV6-2/TRBV6-3; D gene: TRBD1; J gene: TRBJ1-5; clone size: NA; CDR3 DNA: TGTGCCAGCAGCACGAGCACAGGGGGCGGGAATCAGCCCCAGCATTTT; CDR3 protein: CASSTSTGGGNQPQHF
V gene: TRBV6-5; D gene: NA; J gene: TRBJ1-2; clone size: NA; CDR3 DNA: TGTGCCACCCCGGGAGGGGGGCAGGGGTTTGGCTACACCTTC; CDR3 protein: CATPGGGQGFGYTF
V gene: TRBV30; D gene: NA; J gene: TRBJ1-3; clone size: NA; CDR3 DNA: TGTGCCTGGGGAAGCGTTGGAAACACCATATATTTT; CDR3 protein: CAWGSVGNTIYF
V gene: TRBV7-9; D gene: TRBD1; J gene: TRBJ1-4; clone size: NA; CDR3 DNA: TGTGCCAGCAGCTCGGACAGGGGAGACGAAAAACTGTTTTTT; CDR3 protein: CASSSDRGDEKLFF
V gene: TRBV19; D gene: TRBD1; J gene: TRBJ2-2; clone size: NA; CDR3 DNA: TGTGCCAGTAGTCCAACAGGGGGACGCACCGGGGAGCTGTTTTTT; CDR3 protein: CASSPTGGRTGELFF
V gene: TRBV11-2; D gene: NA; J gene: TRBJ2-1; clone size: NA; CDR3 DNA: TGTGCCAGCAGCCTAGGGAGCTCCTACAATGAGCAGTTCTTC; CDR3 protein: CASSLGSSYNEQFF
V gene: TRBV18; D gene: TRBD1; J gene: TRBJ2-2; clone size: NA; CDR3 DNA: TGTGCCAGCTCTCAAGAACAGGGGATGGACACCGGGGAGCTGTTTTTT; CDR3 protein: CASSQEQGMDTGELFF
V gene: TRBV6-2/TRBV6-3; D gene: NA; J gene: TRBJ2-2; clone size: NA; CDR3 DNA: TGTGCCAGCAGCGTCCAACAGGGTGGCGGGACCGGGGAGCTGTTTTTT; CDR3 protein: CASSVQQGGGTGELFF
V gene: TRBV7-3; D gene: TRBD2; J gene: TRBJ2-3; clone size: NA; CDR3 DNA: TGTGCCAGCAGCCCCCAGGCCGGGCTAGCGGCGACAGATACGCAGTATTTT; CDR3 protein: CASSPQAGLAATDTQYF
V gene: TRBV10-1; D gene: NA; J gene: TRBJ2-1; clone size: once; CDR3 DNA: TGCGCCAGCAGAGAGACCGATCAACGGGGTGAGCAGTTCTTC; CDR3 protein: CASRETDQRGEQFF
V gene: TRBV10-3; D gene: TRBD2; J gene: TRBJ2-3; clone size: NA; CDR3 DNA: TGTGCCATCAGTGACGCCGGGACTAGCGGGAGGGATACGCAGTATTTT; CDR3 protein: CAISDAGTSGRDTQYF
V gene: TRBV10-1; D gene: TRBD1; J gene: TRBJ2-3; clone size: NA; CDR3 DNA: TGCGCCAGCAGTGAGTCGTACAGGGGGAGGACAGATACGCAGTATTTT; CDR3 protein: CASSESYRGRTDTQYF
V gene: TRBV21-1; D gene: NA; J gene: TRBJ1-3; clone size: NA; CDR3 DNA: TGTGCCAGCAGCAAAGCGAGGTACAGGGGCATCGGAAACACCATATATTTT; CDR3 protein: CASSKARYRGIGNTIYF
V gene: TRBV6-2/TRBV6-3; D gene: NA; J gene: TRBJ1-2; clone size: NA; CDR3 DNA: TGTGCCAGCAGTGCAGCAGGCGGCTACACCTTC; CDR3 protein: CASSAAGGYTF
V gene: TRBV7-9; D gene: TRBD2; J gene: TRBJ2-1; clone size: NA; CDR3 DNA: TGTGCCAGCAGCCCCCTTACTAGCGGGCGCCTTAAGCAGTTCTTC; CDR3 protein: CASSPLTSGRLKQFF
V gene: TRBV7-8; D gene: TRBD1; J gene: TRBJ2-7; clone size: NA; CDR3 DNA: TGTGCCAGCAGCCTACGACAGGGACCCTCCTACGAGCAGTACTTC; CDR3 protein: CASSLRQGPSYEQYF
V gene: TRBV2; D gene: NA; J gene: TRBJ2-1; clone size: NA; CDR3 DNA: TGTGCCAGCAGGGGGAGGATTAACCCACCCTACAATGAGCAGTTCTTC; CDR3 protein: CASRGRINPPYNEQFF
V gene: TRBV10-1; D gene: NA; J gene: TRBJ2-1; clone size: NA; CDR3 DNA: TGCGCCAGTGGGAGCGGCCGCTCCTACAATGAGCAGTTCTTC; CDR3 protein: CASGSGRSYNEQFF
V gene: TRBV11-3; D gene: NA; J gene: TRBJ1-1; clone size: NA; CDR3 DNA: TGTGCCAGCAGCTTAGATCAGGTTGGCAGTGCTTTCTTT; CDR3 protein: CASSLDQVGSAFF
V gene: TRBV5-1; D gene: TRBD1; J gene: TRBJ1-5; clone size: NA; CDR3 DNA: TGCGCCAGCAGCGACGCCGGGACAGCCGATAGCAATCAGCCCCAGCATTTT; CDR3 protein: CASSDAGTADSNQPQHF
V gene: TRBV5-6; D gene: NA; J gene: TRBJ1-1; clone size: few; CDR3 DNA: TGTGCCAGCAGCGTCACAGGAACCCCCGACGCTTTCTTT; CDR3 protein: CASSVTGTPDAFF
V gene: TRBV27; D gene: TRBD1; J gene: TRBJ1-2; clone size: once; CDR3 DNA: TGTGCCAGCAGTGCCTCCGGGACAGTATATGGCTACACCTTC; CDR3 protein: CASSASGTVYGYTF
V gene: TRBV10-2; D gene: NA; J gene: TRBJ2-2; clone size: NA; CDR3 DNA: TGCGCCAGCAGTCACCTAGGTGGGACAAGATCCACCGGGGAGCTGTTTTTT; CDR3 protein: CASSHLGGTRSTGELFF
V gene: TRBV7-9; D gene: TRBD1; J gene: TRBJ1-2; clone size: once; CDR3 DNA: TGTGCCAGCAGCTACCGCACAGGGGGCGAGGGGGAACGAGTTGGCTACACCTTC; CDR3 protein: CASSYRTGGEGERVGYTF
V gene: TRBV5-1; D gene: TRBD2; J gene: TRBJ2-3; clone size: NA; CDR3 DNA: TGCGCCAGCACCCGTGTTTCTAGCGGGGGGGCCACAGATACGCAGTATTTT; CDR3 protein: CASTRVSSGGATDTQYF
V gene: TRBV4-2; D gene: NA; J gene: TRBJ1-3; clone size: NA; CDR3 DNA: TGTGCCAGCAGCCCCTTCGGAGCCATCGGAAACACCATATATTTT; CDR3 protein: CASSPFGAIGNTIYF